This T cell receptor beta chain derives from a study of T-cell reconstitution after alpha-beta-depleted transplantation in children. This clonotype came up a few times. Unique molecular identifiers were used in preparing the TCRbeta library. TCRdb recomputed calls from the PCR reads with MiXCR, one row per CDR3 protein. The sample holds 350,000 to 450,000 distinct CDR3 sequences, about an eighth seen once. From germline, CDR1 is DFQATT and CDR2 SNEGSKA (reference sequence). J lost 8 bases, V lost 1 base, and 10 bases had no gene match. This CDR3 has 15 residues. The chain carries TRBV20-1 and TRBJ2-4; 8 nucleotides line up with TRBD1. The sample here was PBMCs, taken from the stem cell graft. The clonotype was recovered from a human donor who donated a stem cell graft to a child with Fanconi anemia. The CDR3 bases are TGCAGTGCTAGAGCCTCTCCCCAGGGGGCACACATTCAGTACTTC. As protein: CSARASPQGAHIQYF.